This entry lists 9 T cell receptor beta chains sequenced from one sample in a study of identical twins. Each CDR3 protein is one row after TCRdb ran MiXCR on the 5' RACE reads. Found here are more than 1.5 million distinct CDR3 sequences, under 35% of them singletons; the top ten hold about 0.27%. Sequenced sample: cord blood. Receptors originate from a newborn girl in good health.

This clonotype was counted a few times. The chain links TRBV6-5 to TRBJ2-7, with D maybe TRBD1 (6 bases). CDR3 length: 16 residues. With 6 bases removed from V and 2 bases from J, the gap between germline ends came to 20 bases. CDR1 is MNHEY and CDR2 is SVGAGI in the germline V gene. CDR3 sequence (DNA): TGTGCCAGCAGGGAGGTCAACCGGGACATGACCTACGAGCAGTACTTC. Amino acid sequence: CASREVNRDMTYEQYF.

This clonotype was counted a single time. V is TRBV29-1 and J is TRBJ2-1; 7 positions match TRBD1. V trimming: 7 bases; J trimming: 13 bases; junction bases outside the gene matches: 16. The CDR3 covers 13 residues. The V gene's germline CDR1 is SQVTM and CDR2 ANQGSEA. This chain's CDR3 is CSAATGPQETQFF. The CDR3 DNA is TGCAGCGCTGCGACAGGGCCTCAAGAGACCCAGTTCTTC.

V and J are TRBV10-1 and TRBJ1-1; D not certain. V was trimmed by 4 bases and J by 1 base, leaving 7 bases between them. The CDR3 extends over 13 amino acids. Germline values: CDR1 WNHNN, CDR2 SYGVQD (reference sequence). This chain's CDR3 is CASSGQRNTEAFF. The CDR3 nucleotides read TGCGCCAGCAGTGGTCAGCGGAACACTGAAGCTTTCTTT.

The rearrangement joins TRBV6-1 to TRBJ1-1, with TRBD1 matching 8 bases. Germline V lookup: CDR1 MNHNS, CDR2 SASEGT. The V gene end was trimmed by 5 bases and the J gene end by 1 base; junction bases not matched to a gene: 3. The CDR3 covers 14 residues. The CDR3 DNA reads TGTGCCAGCAGTAGACAGGGGAGGAACACTGAAGCTTTCTTT. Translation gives CASSRQGRNTEAFF.

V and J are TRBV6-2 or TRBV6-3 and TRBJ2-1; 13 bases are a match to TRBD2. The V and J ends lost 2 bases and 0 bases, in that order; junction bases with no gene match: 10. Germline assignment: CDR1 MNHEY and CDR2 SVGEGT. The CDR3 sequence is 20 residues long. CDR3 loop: CASSYPTTSGGLSSYNEQFF. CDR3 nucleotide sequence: TGTGCCAGCAGTTACCCCACGACTAGCGGGGGGTTAAGCTCCTACAATGAGCAGTTCTTC.

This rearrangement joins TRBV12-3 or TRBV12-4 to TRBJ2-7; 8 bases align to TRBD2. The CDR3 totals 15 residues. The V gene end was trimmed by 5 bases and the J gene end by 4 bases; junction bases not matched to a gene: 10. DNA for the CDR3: TGTGCCAGCAGTACGGGACTAGGGGAAGAATACGAGCAGTACTTC. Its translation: CASSTGLGEEYEQYF.

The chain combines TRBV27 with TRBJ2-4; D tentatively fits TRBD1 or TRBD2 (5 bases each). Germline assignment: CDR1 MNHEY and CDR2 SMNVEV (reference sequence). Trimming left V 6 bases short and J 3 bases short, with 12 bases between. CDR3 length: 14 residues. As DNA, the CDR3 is TGTGCCAGCAGCCCTCGGGGCGACAAAAACATTCAGTACTTC. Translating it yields CASSPRGDKNIQYF.

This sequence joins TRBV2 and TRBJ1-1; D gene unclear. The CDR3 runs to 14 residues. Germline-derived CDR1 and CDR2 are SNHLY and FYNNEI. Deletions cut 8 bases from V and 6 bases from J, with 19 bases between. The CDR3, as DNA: TGTGCCAGCCGGTGGAGGGTAGGTGTGTCTGAAGCTTTCTTT. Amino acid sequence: CASRWRVGVSEAFF.

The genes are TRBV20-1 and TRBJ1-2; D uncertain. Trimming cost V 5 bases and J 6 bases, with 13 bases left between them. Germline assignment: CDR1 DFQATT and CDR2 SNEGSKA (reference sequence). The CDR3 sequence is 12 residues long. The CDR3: CSAAGKLNGYTF. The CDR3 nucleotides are TGCAGTGCTGCGGGAAAGTTGAATGGCTACACCTTC.